A single sample gave rise to the 6 T cell receptor beta chains below, sequenced in a study of blood T cell repertoires in COVID-19. Method: immunoSEQ multiplex PCR; TCRdb's copy keeps in-frame clones and lacks some. This table has 110,000 to 150,000 clones, about 88% appearing once. The sequenced sample consisted of peripheral blood. All receptors derive from a human donor in a cohort sampled during active COVID-19.

This chain links TRBV28 with TRBJ2-4, with 7 bases identical to TRBD1. V shed 6 bases, J shed 2 bases, and the junction held 4 bases outside the gene matches. The CDR3 extends over 14 amino acids. Germline V CDR1 and CDR2: MDHEN, SYDVKM. The CDR3 loop is CASRIQGSKNIQYF. DNA of the CDR3: TGTGCCAGCAGAATACAGGGGTCCAAAAACATTCAGTACTTC.

This sequence joins TRBV28 and TRBJ2-4, with a tentative D call TRBD2 (6 bases). Trimming took off 3 bases at V and 1 base at J, with 10 bases between the two ends. CDR3 length equals 15 residues. Germline-derived CDR1 and CDR2 are MDHEN and SYDVKM. CDR3 protein: CASSFAGSAKNIQYF. CDR3 DNA sequence: TGTGCCAGCAGTTTCGCGGGGTCGGCCAAAAACATTCAGTACTTC.

The chain joins TRBV24-1 to TRBJ1-1; weak D call: TRBD1 (6 bases). Germline CDR1 KGHDR, CDR2 SFDVKD. CDR3 length equals 15 residues. V was cut by 3 bases and J by 0 bases, with 10 bases left in between. CDR3 DNA sequence: TGTGCCACCAGTGATCCGGGACACATGAACACTGAAGCTTTCTTT. Its protein product is CATSDPGHMNTEAFF.

This chain connects TRBV2 to TRBJ2-5, with D perhaps matching TRBD1 (6 bases). CDR3 size: 12 residues. Germline V gene lookup returns CDR1 SNHLY and CDR2 FYNNEI. V gave up 6 bases and J gave up 5 bases, with 10 bases separating them. CDR3 protein: CASSRGRETQYF. CDR3 sequence (DNA): TGTGCCAGCAGCAGGGGCCGGGAGACCCAGTACTTC.

The CDR3 loop reads CASSPGDSPTDTQYF. The CDR3 DNA follows: TGCGCCAGCAGTCCCGGGGACAGCCCCACAGATACGCAGTATTTT. This sequence joins TRBV5-1 and TRBJ2-3, with 7 positions matching TRBD1. CDR3 length: 15 residues. Germline assignment: CDR1 SGHRS and CDR2 YFSETQ. With V trimmed by 5 bases and J by 2 bases, 8 bases remained unmatched.

The V and J genes are TRBV28 and TRBJ2-3; TRBD2 agrees at 10 bases. The CDR3 length is 19 residues. Germline V gives CDR1 MDHEN, CDR2 SYDVKM. The trim removed 5 bases at V and 1 base at J, leaving 15 bases unmatched. The CDR3 DNA follows: TGTGCCAGCAGTGTACCCACTCATACCGGGACTAGCGGCACAGATACGCAGTATTTT. Protein: CASSVPTHTGTSGTDTQYF. Using reference TRBV28 and TRBJ2-3 for the parts outside the CDR3, the full variable domain is DVKVTQSSRYLVKRTGEKVFLECVQDMDHENMFWYRQDPGLGLRLIYFSYDVKMKEKGDIPEGYSVSREKKERFSLILESASTNQTSMYLCASSVPTHTGTSGTDTQYFGPGTRLTVL.